These 10 T cell receptor beta chains share one sample of origin, sequenced in a study of shared clonotypes between healthy human individuals. TCRdb's table, derived via immunoSEQ multiplex PCR, lists solely in-frame clones and lacks some. The sample consists of roughly 2 million clones, roughly 95% of them appearing once. The sample consisted of naive CD4+ T cells sorted from blood. Noted subset: CD45RA+ positively selected. These receptors originate from a man younger than 35 in good health.

The rearrangement links TRBV18 to TRBJ1-2, with a possible D match to TRBD1 (5 bases). The V gene's germline CDR1 is KGHSH and CDR2 LQKENI. The CDR3 has 18 residues. Trimming stripped 5 bases from V and 1 base from J, with 23 bases between. CDR3 bases: TGTGCCAGCTCAGAGGCCATAGCTCGAGGGACGCTTAACTATGGCTACACCTTC. Protein product: CASSEAIARGTLNYGYTF.

This sequence joins TRBV10-3 and TRBJ2-7; weak D call: TRBD2 (6 bases). Germline V gives CDR1 ENHRY, CDR2 SYGVKD. Trimming cost V 4 bases and J 0 bases, with 13 bases left between them. The CDR3 has 15 residues. CDR3 coding DNA: TGTGCCATCAGTGGGTCTAGCGCAAGCTCCTACGAGCAGTACTTC. Protein product: CAISGSSASSYEQYF.

The V gene is TRBV19, the J gene TRBJ2-1; 7 nucleotides match TRBD2. This CDR3 region has 11 residues. Germline V gives CDR1 LNHDA, CDR2 SQIVND (reference sequence). Trimming at V came to 3 bases and at J to 10 bases, leaving 0 bases not matched to a gene. CDR3 nucleotides: TGTGCCAGTAGTATCGGGGGGGAGCAGTTCTTC. Residues: CASSIGGEQFF.

The CDR3 loop reads CASSLTTSSYNEQFF. For the CDR3, the DNA is TGTGCCAGCAGCCTCACGACTAGCTCCTACAATGAGCAGTTCTTC. V and J are TRBV6-6 and TRBJ2-1, with TRBD2 as a possible D gene (6 bases). The CDR3 runs 15 residues. The V end was cut by 6 bases, the J end by 0 bases, with 12 bases between. Germline lookup yields CDR1 MNHNY and CDR2 SVGAGI (reference sequence).

The chain employs TRBV10-3 and TRBJ2-3; 8 bases match TRBD1. The ends lost 7 bases at V and 1 base at J; junction bases unmatched: 4. The CDR3 consists of 14 residues. CDR1 and CDR2 from the germline V gene are ENHRY and SYGVKD. CDR3 sequence reads: CAINGQGGTDTQYF. The DNA of the CDR3 is TGTGCCATCAACGGACAGGGAGGCACAGATACGCAGTATTTT.

The chain has TRBV4-1 and TRBJ2-7; no firm D call. The germline V gene has CDR1 MGHRA and CDR2 YSYEKL. V lost 4 bases and J lost 2, with 9 bases in between. The CDR3 sequence is 13 residues long. The CDR3 DNA sequence: TGCGCCAGCAGCCGGCAGGTAACCTACGAGCAGTACTTC. This codes for CASSRQVTYEQYF.

V gene TRBV29-1 combines with J gene TRBJ2-5, with a tentative D call TRBD2 (7 bases). Germline-derived CDR1 and CDR2 are SQVTM and ANQGSEA. V dropped 5 bases and J dropped 4 bases, with 17 bases sitting between them. There are 14 residues in the CDR3. The CDR3 reads CSVPTGRAAETQYF. In DNA form, the CDR3 reads TGCAGCGTTCCCACAGGGAGGGCCGCAGAGACCCAGTACTTC.

The rearrangement uses TRBV5-4 and TRBJ1-2; D unclear. V lost 4 bases to trimming and J lost 7 bases, with 14 bases between them. CDR1 is SGHNT and CDR2 is YYREEE in the germline V gene (reference sequence). CDR3 length: 13 amino acids. The CDR3 sequence: CASSTTGWGGYTF. The CDR3 DNA reads as TGTGCCAGCAGCACGACGGGGTGGGGTGGCTACACCTTC.

To note about this clone: This sample includes further DNA sequences coding for the same CDR3. The V and J genes are TRBV10-3 and TRBJ1-1, with D unclear. Germline V gene data show CDR1 as ENHRY and CDR2 as SYGVKD. V lost 3 bases and J 1 base, leaving 9 bases between the germline ends. There are 14 residues in the CDR3. DNA for the CDR3: TGTGCCATCAGTGAAGGGCAGCCGAACACTGAAGCTTTCTTT. Translating gives CAISEGQPNTEAFF.

V usage is TRBV6-1 and J usage is TRBJ2-2, with D perhaps TRBD1 or TRBD2 (5 bases each). Trimming cost V 8 bases and J 2 bases, with 12 bases left between them. Germline CDR1 reads MNHNS; CDR2 reads SASEGT. This CDR3 has 14 residues. The DNA for the CDR3 is TGTGCCAGCGGGGGACGAATAAACACCGGGGAGCTGTTTTTT. Its protein is CASGGRINTGELFF.